This T cell receptor beta chain was retrieved from a study of Ad26.COV2.S vaccination and SARS-CoV-2 variants. Study-level information: Recipients of Ad26.COV2.S got it intramuscularly, once or twice 56 days apart. Study findings and constraints: Breadth of non-spike TCRs did not differ between vaccinees and placebo recipients.

In regard to this clone: Antigen specificity is unknown.

Trimming stripped 7 bases from V and 0 bases from J, with 12 bases between. Germline V gives CDR1 SNHLY, CDR2 FYNNEI. The CDR3 spans 14 residues. The method was immunoSEQ multiplex PCR; TCRdb's version includes in-frame clones alone and lacks a portion of them. The repertoire consists of 300,000 to 400,000 clones, with roughly 84% occurring once and the leading ten covering more than 3%. As for treatment: about 20 received Ad26.COV2.S at low or high dose, single or two shots; about 5 received placebo; per-sample allocation not given. Sampling took place 63 days after the first vaccine or placebo injection. Boston provided a donor who was an adult aged 18-55 years.

This clonotype was sampled from a person between 18 and 65 years old who received the Ad26.COV2.S COVID-19 vaccine or a placebo. This chain uses TRBV2 with TRBJ1-2; D perhaps matches TRBD1 (5 bases). The sequences come from peripheral blood, collected in a trial of Ad26.COV2.S vaccine versus placebo. The CDR3 loop is CASMIDRSNYGYTF. In DNA form, the CDR3 reads TGTGCCAGCATGATTGACAGATCTAACTATGGCTACACCTTC.